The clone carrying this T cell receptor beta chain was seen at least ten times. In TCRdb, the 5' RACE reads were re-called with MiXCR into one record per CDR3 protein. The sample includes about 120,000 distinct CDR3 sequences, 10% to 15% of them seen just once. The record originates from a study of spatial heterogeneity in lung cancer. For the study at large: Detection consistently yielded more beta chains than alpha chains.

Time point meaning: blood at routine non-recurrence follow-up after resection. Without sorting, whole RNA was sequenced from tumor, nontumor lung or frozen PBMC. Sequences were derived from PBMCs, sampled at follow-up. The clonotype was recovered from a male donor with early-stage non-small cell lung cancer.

The CDR3 coding sequence is TGTGCCAGCAGTTTATTTGGGGGAGGACAGGCAAAAAACAATGAGCAGTTCTTC. It translates to CASSLFGGGQAKNNEQFF. The chain combines TRBV27 with TRBJ2-1; perhaps TRBD1 as D (7 bases). Trimming took 1 base from V and 5 from J, leaving 21 bases between them. The CDR3 consists of 18 residues. Germline loops: CDR1 MNHEY, CDR2 SMNVEV (reference sequence).